This entry lists 27 T cell receptor beta chains sequenced from one sample in a study of spatial heterogeneity in lung cancer. Time point given: sample taken at primary tumor resection. From tumor, nontumor lung or frozen PBMC, whole RNA was taken unsorted for sequencing. TCRdb redid the calling of the 5' RACE reads with MiXCR, one entry per CDR3 protein. The sample lists tens of thousands of distinct CDR3 sequences, around 4.5% occurring once. The input for sequencing was PBMCs, taken at surgery. Every receptor here comes from a male donor with early-stage non-small cell lung cancer.

This clonotype showed up many times. In nucleotides, the CDR3 is TGCGCCAGCAGTCAGGCCGGGATCTCTGACTACGAGCAGTACTTC. Its protein product is CASSQAGISDYEQYF. The chain recombines TRBV23-1 with TRBJ2-7; TRBD2 is a possible D gene (5 bases). TRBV23-1 carries the ORF label, with uncertain function. The CDR3 loop spans 15 amino acids. The germline V and J ends were trimmed by 3 bases and 3 bases, with 15 bases remaining between them.

This clonotype was picked up many times. The rearrangement links TRBV18 to TRBJ2-5; TRBD2 is a possible D gene (5 bases). V lost 6 bases to trimming and J lost 2 bases, with 16 bases between them. CDR3 length equals 15 residues. Germline CDR1 is KGHSH and CDR2 is LQKENI. Here the CDR3 reads CASSLSGGRQETQYF. Written as DNA, the CDR3 is TGTGCCAGCTCTCTCTCAGGAGGCAGACAAGAGACCCAGTACTTC.

This clonotype was recorded at least ten times. The chain combines TRBV13 with TRBJ2-7, with D tentatively TRBD2 (6 bases). The CDR3 spans 14 residues. The germline V and J ends were trimmed by 0 bases and 5 bases, with 11 bases remaining between them. Germline V gene lookup returns CDR1 PRHDT and CDR2 FYEKMQ (reference sequence). The CDR3 sequence: CASSLGGRGNEQYF. In DNA, the CDR3 is TGTGCCAGCAGCTTAGGCGGGAGAGGTAACGAGCAGTACTTC.

There are many counts of this clonotype. The chain joins TRBV27 to TRBJ1-2; 9 nucleotides align to TRBD1. This CDR3 has 15 amino acids. V shed 5 bases, J shed 7 bases, and the junction held 11 bases outside the gene matches. Germline values: CDR1 MNHEY, CDR2 SMNVEV (reference sequence). In DNA, the CDR3 is TGTGCCAGCAGTCGCCTACAGGGGGCTCGGAGTGGCTACACCTTC. This translates into CASSRLQGARSGYTF.

Many counts were recorded for this clonotype. The CDR3 nucleotides are TGCGCCAGCAGTCCCCGTACCCTAGCGGGAGGCAACACCGGGGAGCTGTTTTTT. It codes for CASSPRTLAGGNTGELFF. The rearrangement links TRBV5-1 to TRBJ2-2; TRBD2 aligns across 11 bases. This CDR3 has 18 residues. Per the germline V gene, CDR1 is SGHRS and CDR2 is YFSETQ. V lost 5 bases to trimming and J lost 2 bases; unmatched junction nucleotides: 11.

This clonotype was observed a few times. The V gene is TRBV3-1, the J gene TRBJ2-1; 9 positions agree with TRBD2. The ends lost 8 bases at V and 7 bases at J; junction bases unmatched: 6. This CDR3 comprises 13 residues. Looked up from germline, CDR1 is LGHDT and CDR2 is YNNKEL (reference sequence). CDR3 sequence reads: CASEAGGLNEQFF. CDR3 coding DNA: TGTGCCAGCGAGGCGGGGGGGCTTAATGAGCAGTTCTTC.

This clonotype was detected many times. The chain joins TRBV11-1 to TRBJ2-6; perhaps D is TRBD1 or TRBD2 (5 bases each). Germline CDR1 reads SGHAT; CDR2 reads FQDESV (reference sequence). The V end lost 10 bases, the J end lost 1 base, and 11 bases lay between the germline ends. This CDR3 has 14 amino acids. CDR3 sequence: CATTRGSGANVLTF. CDR3 bases: TGTGCCACCACTAGGGGTTCTGGGGCCAACGTCCTGACTTTC.

Many counts were recorded for this clonotype. The rearrangement links TRBV28 to TRBJ2-7, with 12 nucleotides matching TRBD2. Trimming took 8 bases from V and 3 from J; bases not matched to a gene: 5. The germline gives CDR1 MDHEN, CDR2 SYDVKM. This CDR3 region has 14 residues. CDR3 amino acids: CASFASGRDYEQYF. In DNA, the CDR3 is TGTGCCAGCTTCGCTAGCGGGAGGGACTACGAGCAGTACTTC.

This clonotype has a count of ten or more. CDR3 in DNA: TGCAGCGTTGGTCAGGGTGGCGACTACGAGCAGTACTTC. Translated, it gives CSVGQGGDYEQYF. The chain links TRBV29-1 to TRBJ2-7; possibly TRBD1 for D (5 bases). The CDR3 runs 13 residues. Germline V gives CDR1 SQVTM, CDR2 ANQGSEA. The germline V and J ends were trimmed by 4 bases and 3 bases, with 13 bases remaining between them.

Ten or more counts support this clonotype. The V gene is TRBV6-1, the J gene TRBJ2-3; no clear D gene. This CDR3 is built from 13 residues. Germline-derived CDR1 and CDR2 are MNHNS and SASEGT. V was shortened by 3 bases and J by 3 bases, with 7 bases between the two germline ends. CDR3 region: CASSDVRTDTQYF. DNA for the CDR3: TGTGCCAGCAGTGATGTAAGAACAGATACGCAGTATTTT.

This clonotype occurred many times. The chain employs TRBV9 and TRBJ1-5; 7 bases fit TRBD1. Germline loops: CDR1 SGDLS, CDR2 YYNGEE. CDR3 length equals 15 residues. The junction had 7 bases not matched to a gene; V was cut back by 3 bases and J by 4 bases. The CDR3 DNA reads TGTGCCAGCAGCGCCTCGACAGGGTGGAATCAGCCCCAGCATTTT. It codes for CASSASTGWNQPQHF.

CDR3 nucleotide sequence: TGTGCCAGCAGTTACTTGGGCCCCACCGGGGAGCTGTTTTTT. Protein sequence: CASSYLGPTGELFF. The chain carries TRBV6-6 and TRBJ2-2; D is undetermined. Germline-derived CDR1 and CDR2 are MNHNY and SVGAGI (reference sequence). V lost 1 base and J lost 4, with 7 bases in between. CDR3 length: 14 residues.

Within the sample, this clonotype is medium-sized (0.01 to 0.1%). The J gene is TRBJ1-6, the V gene TRBV7-9; 8 bases are a match to TRBD1. The length of the CDR3 is 18 residues. The germline gives CDR1 SEHNR, CDR2 FQNEAQ (reference sequence). V was clipped by 5 bases and J by 11 bases; unmatched bases: 20. The CDR3 region is CASSLDRGASAAFPPLHF. In DNA form, the CDR3 reads TGTGCCAGCAGCCTCGACAGGGGCGCTTCCGCCGCCTTTCCACCCCTCCACTTT. Using reference TRBV7-9 and TRBJ1-6 for the parts outside the CDR3, the full variable domain is DTGVSQNPRHKITKRGQNVTFRCDPISEHNRLYWYRQTLGQGPEFLTYFQNEAQLEKSRLLSDRFSAERPKGSFSTLEIQRTEQGDSAMYLCASSLDRGASAAFPPLHFGNGTRLTVT.

This clonotype was observed a few times. The chain is built from TRBV12-3 or TRBV12-4 and TRBJ2-7, with D unresolved. Between the trimmed V and J ends, which lost 4 bases and 2 bases, there was a span of 15 bases. This CDR3 contains 15 residues. The DNA of the CDR3 is TGTGCCAGCAGTTCCCCGGCACGAGGTGCCTACGAGCAGTACTTC. Translating it yields CASSSPARGAYEQYF.

This clonotype was counted ten times or more. The chain links TRBV5-4 to TRBJ2-3, with D perhaps TRBD2 (5 bases). CDR1 is SGHNT and CDR2 is YYREEE in the germline V gene (reference sequence). Trimming removed 3 bases from V and 6 bases from J, with 20 bases in between. The CDR3 contains 16 residues. The CDR3 sequence: CASSSSGAGLKDTQYF. The CDR3 nucleotides read TGTGCCAGCAGCTCTTCCGGCGCGGGTCTAAAGGATACGCAGTATTTT.

V gene TRBV20-1 combines with J gene TRBJ2-3; maybe TRBD1 (6 bases). Deletions cut 6 bases from V and 4 bases from J, with 20 bases between. Germline loops: CDR1 DFQATT, CDR2 SNEGSKA (reference sequence). This CDR3 has 15 residues. This CDR3 reads CSASVPGRGSDTQYF. The CDR3 DNA follows: TGCAGTGCCAGCGTCCCTGGCAGGGGATCAGATACGCAGTATTTT.

This clonotype was observed many times. The J gene is TRBJ2-3, the V gene TRBV7-9; perhaps TRBD1 as D (5 bases). V was shortened by 6 bases and J by 0 bases, with 13 bases between the two germline ends. This CDR3 comprises 15 residues. The germline gives CDR1 SEHNR, CDR2 FQNEAQ (reference sequence). This CDR3 is CASSSTEISTDTQYF. CDR3 in DNA: TGTGCCAGCAGTTCGACAGAGATTAGCACAGATACGCAGTATTTT.

This clonotype was recorded at least ten times. This chain connects TRBV28 to TRBJ1-6; possibly TRBD1 for D (6 bases). Germline values: CDR1 MDHEN, CDR2 SYDVKM. V shed 3 bases and J shed 6 bases, with 15 bases lying between them. The CDR3 has 16 residues. CDR3 loop: CASSLGGGGGNSPLHF. In DNA form, the CDR3 reads TGTGCCAGCAGTTTGGGAGGAGGGGGAGGTAATTCACCCCTCCACTTT.

This clonotype came up many times. The chain is built from TRBV7-6 and TRBJ2-7; D may be TRBD1 (6 bases). Germline V gene sequence: CDR1 SGHVS, CDR2 FNYEAQ. V was cut by 5 bases and J by 7 bases, with 21 bases left in between. This CDR3 region has 15 residues. Here the CDR3 reads CASSPPGQSLLEQYF. The CDR3 DNA reads as TGTGCCAGCAGCCCCCCTGGACAGTCCCTTTTGGAGCAGTACTTC.

The chain couples TRBV20-1 to TRBJ2-4, with D uncertain. Germline V lookup: CDR1 DFQATT, CDR2 SNEGSKA (reference sequence). Trimming pared 5 bases from V and 6 bases from J, leaving 17 bases between. The CDR3 length is 14 residues. In DNA, the CDR3 is TGCAGTGCTCCCGACCGAGGCAAGACAAACATTCAGTACTTC. It is translated as CSAPDRGKTNIQYF.

This clonotype has at least ten counts. The chain combines TRBV5-1 with TRBJ1-6, with D possibly being TRBD1 (5 bases). V was clipped by 0 bases and J by 10 bases, with 14 bases between them. Germline V CDR1 and CDR2: SGHRS, YFSETQ. CDR3 length equals 15 residues. CDR3 coding DNA: TGCGCCAGCAGCTTGGAGGCAGGGACGGGCTCACCCCTCCACTTT. This gives the protein CASSLEAGTGSPLHF.

This clonotype was counted ten times or more. The chain uses TRBV27 and TRBJ2-7, with D possibly being TRBD2 (5 bases). The V gene's germline CDR1 is MNHEY and CDR2 SMNVEV (reference sequence). V lost 2 bases and J lost 3, with 11 bases in between. This CDR3 is built from 14 residues. The CDR3 nucleotides read TGTGCCAGCAGTTTAAGCATCGGAGGCTACGAGCAGTACTTC. Translating it yields CASSLSIGGYEQYF.

This clonotype was detected many times. The chain links TRBV5-6 to TRBJ2-1, with 9 bases that match TRBD2. Germline loops: CDR1 SGHDT, CDR2 YYEEEE. V shed 0 bases, J shed 12 bases, and the junction held 10 bases outside the gene matches. This CDR3 has 15 residues. Written as DNA, the CDR3 is TGTGCCAGCAGCTTGGAGGCTAGCGGGGCCCCAGGGCAGTTCTTC. Residues: CASSLEASGAPGQFF. Looking up the rest from reference TRBV5-6 and TRBJ2-1 gives the full variable domain: DAGVTQSPTHLIKTRGQQVTLRCSPKSGHDTVSWYQQALGQGPQFIFQYYEEEERQRGNFPDRFSGHQFPNYSSELNVNALLLGDSALYLCASSLEASGAPGQFFGPGTRLTVL.

This clonotype was seen ten or more times. The chain has TRBV25-1 and TRBJ1-2; 7 bases line up with TRBD1. The CDR3 sequence is 17 residues long. In germline, CDR1 is MGHDK, CDR2 SYGVNS. With 6 bases clipped from V and 5 bases from J, the junction kept 18 bases outside the gene matches. For the CDR3, the DNA is TGTGCCAGCAGCCACTTCCCGGGCGAGACAGGGCCTTATGGCTACACCTTC. Amino acid sequence: CASSHFPGETGPYGYTF.

This clonotype was found many times. The V and J genes are TRBV20-1 and TRBJ1-4; unclear D gene. The CDR3 has 12 residues. V was shortened by 1 base and J by 3 bases, with 3 bases between the two germline ends. Germline CDR1 reads DFQATT; CDR2 reads SNEGSKA (reference sequence). The CDR3 bases are TGCAGTGCTAGAGGTCCTAATGAAAAACTGTTTTTT. Encoded protein: CSARGPNEKLFF.

At least ten counts were recorded for this clonotype. V gene TRBV3-1 combines with J gene TRBJ2-7, with D maybe TRBD2 (6 bases). This CDR3 contains 15 residues. The V end was cut by 4 bases, the J end by 0 bases, with 13 bases between. The germline V gene encodes CDR1 LGHDT and CDR2 YNNKEL (reference sequence). DNA of the CDR3: TGTGCCAGCAGCCGACTAGTCATGCCCTCCTACGAGCAGTACTTC. It encodes CASSRLVMPSYEQYF.

This clonotype was seen repeatedly, ten times or more. The V call is TRBV7-2, the J call TRBJ1-1; 8 bases are shared with TRBD1. V gave up 6 bases and J gave up 11 bases; unmatched junction bases: 5. This CDR3 is built from 11 residues. CDR1 SGHTA and CDR2 FQGNSA come from the germline V gene. The CDR3: CASSQGATAFF. CDR3 coding DNA: TGTGCCAGCAGTCAGGGGGCTACGGCTTTCTTT. The full variable domain, in which reference TRBV7-2 and TRBJ1-1 provide the parts outside the CDR3, is GAGVSQSPSNKVTEKGKDVELRCDPISGHTALYWYRQSLGQGLEFLIYFQGNSAPDKSGLPSDRFSAERTGGSVSTLTIQRTQQEDSAVYLCASSQGATAFFGQGTRLTVV.